The following is a TCR beta chain sequence with its context. The sample originates from a study of blood T cell repertoires in COVID-19. Study at large: There were acute and convalescent COVID-19 samples, and they came from the United States, Italy and Spain. PBMCs, B-cell-depleted T cells, or T cells were the source of the cDNA or gDNA that made up the material.

CDR1 and CDR2 (germline): SGDLS, YYNGEE. This CDR3 region has 14 residues. The V and J ends lost 0 bases and 6 bases, in that order; junction bases with no gene match: 4. Original data processing: Estimation of nucleated cell counts relied on the amplification of reference gene primers. TCRdb keeps only in-frame clones here, not all; method: immunoSEQ multiplex PCR. V, J and clone size are taken as reported in that table, and D and trimming were inferred from the DNA itself. The repertoire holds approximately 200,000 clones, with more than 75% as singletons. This sequence originates from a man aged 55 to 70 who had recovered from COVID-19. Sequences were obtained from peripheral blood. V gene TRBV9 combines with J gene TRBJ1-1; 8 positions match TRBD1. CDR3 loop: CASSVGLRGPEAFF. The CDR3 bases are TGTGCCAGCAGCGTAGGGCTCAGGGGGCCTGAAGCTTTCTTT.